The following is a T cell receptor beta chain sequence with its context. This clone has only a few counts. Its antigen remains unidentified. It has no much larger one-base neighbor in the sample; base qualities were not kept. This specimen comes from a study of beta chain features in type 1 diabetes (dated by TCRdb to the late 2010s). For context, the study as a whole: No differences in mean age, gender distribution, total cell number or subset yield were found between patients and healthy donors. Whereas all 30 or so donors provided naive and central memory subsets, regulatory and stem cell-like memory subsets were isolated from just 8 patients and roughly 8 healthy donors. The study compared the TCRB repertoires of sorted circulating CD4+ T cell subsets in recently diagnosed type 1 diabetes patients with those in matched healthy donors. A total of roughly 100 million sorted cells were examined across all samples, and a strong correlation was observed between cell number per subset and RNA yield. Study-level results and caveats: At VDJ recombination sites, patients with type 1 diabetes made fewer insertions and deleted more nucleotides, a pattern implying thymic rearrangement abnormalities. PCR might favor shorter templates, but patient and control samples were amplified and corrected together, so any skew would affect both groups equally. Naive, central memory and regulatory TCRB repertoires appeared to be more alike among patients than among healthy donors. Because cDNA rather than genomic DNA was sequenced, highly expressing activated cells could have been over-represented, although no difference in activation and CD3 levels was found between groups. Only small numbers of individuals were included in the HLA sub-analyses, which left unresolved whether HLA type had any influence on TCRB rearrangement. In all four CD4+ subsets, TCRB CDR3 length was moderately but significantly shorter in type 1 diabetes patients.

The High Capacity cDNA Reverse Transcription Kit was used to reverse transcribe all of the isolated RNA, meaning that expressed TCRB transcripts were what got sequenced. Deep immunoSEQ sequencing was applied to naive, central memory and regulatory T cell samples, giving an average of around 4 million total reads per sample. Sorted cells were lysed in RLT buffer and RNA was extracted with DNase-treated RNeasy Micro or Mini kits, depending on cell number. Each cell subset was processed on its own to prevent cross-contamination, while patient and healthy donor samples were processed together. The immunoSEQ multiplex PCR was used to amplify TCRB sequences from cDNA, generating 87-bp fragments that spanned the CDR3 region. Amplicons were sequenced on the Illumina HiSeq platform. Per the authors' processing: PCR bias was computationally corrected using synthetic template baselines, reads within Hamming distance 2 were collapsed, and singletons that could not be merged were discarded. Reads were aligned against IMGT so that V, D and J genes, CDR3 length and insertions or deletions at six rearrangement sites could be assigned. Within each subset, clonotype counts were normalized to the number of sorted cells before true diversity and Gini coefficients were calculated with the tcR R package. Repertoire sharing was quantified using the overlap coefficient calculated on TCRB nucleotide sequences. As stored in TCRdb, this immuneACCESS dataset retains in-frame rearrangements with V and J assigned. A fraction of the clones does not appear; measured against another copy, unresolved V genes explain less than half of the discrepancy, and the remainder lacks a known reason. The V and J calls and clone size were taken over from that table, and D and trimming were inferred from the DNA. This sample has approximately 130,000 clones in its table, and around 15% of those were observed once. The ten largest account for around 2.7% of the sample.

From each donor, a single peripheral blood sample of 100 to 150 mL on average was drawn into heparinised tubes. Using a panel that included CD45RO, CCR7, CD25, CD127, CD95 and CD27, naive, central memory, regulatory and stem cell-like memory CD4+ T cells were sorted on a BD FACSAria II. Every sorted population had a purity above 95%. PBMCs were isolated right away by Lymphoprep density gradient centrifugation and were stained directly, without culture. So that batch effects would be minimized, each experiment stained and sorted samples in pairs, pairing one healthy donor with one patient. Its CDR3 holds 14 amino acids, cysteine through phenylalanine. This entry keeps only the CDR3 DNA: 42 bases, framed from base 1. CDR1 and CDR2, per the germline V gene, are ENHRY and SYGVKD. The germline V and J ends show losses of 6 bases and 6 bases respectively, and no gene match explains 10 bases of the junction.

The TCR comes from a man in his late teens or twenties with type 1 diabetes. This sequence uses TRBV10-3 and TRBJ1-2; TRBD1 aligns with 7 central bases. What was sequenced was central memory CD4+ T cells from blood. For the CDR3, the sequence is CAIRSQDREHGYTF. The sequenced DNA is TGTGCCATCAGATCACAAGACAGGGAGCATGGCTACACCTTC.